The source of this T cell receptor (beta chain) is a study of T cells in Graves' hyperthyroidism and ophthalmopathy. In the study overall: The initial diagnosis was the point when peripheral blood was collected, ahead of any treatment.

Disease duration under 2 months; hyperthyroidism patients were aged 18 to 65. Germline assignment: CDR1 SGHKS and CDR2 YYEKEE (reference sequence). The CDR3 loop spans 14 amino acids. V dropped 4 bases and J dropped 5 bases, with 14 bases sitting between them. This clonotype has just a few counts. RNA transcripts served as the template for amplifying TCR beta CDR3 regions. HTBI primers drove first-round RT-PCR of the TCR CDR3. TCRdb reanalysed the multiplex PCR reads using MiXCR and keeps one entry per CDR3 protein. The sample includes 550,000 to 850,000 distinct CDR3 sequences, around a sixth of them seen just once.

The clonotype originates from a woman between 50 and 59 years old with Graves' hyperthyroidism that later progressed to Graves' ophthalmopathy. Sequencing used blood. The chain employs TRBV5-5 and TRBJ2-3; D gene unclear. The DNA for the CDR3 is TGTGCCAGCAGCCTGGGCCTCCGAGGAGATACGCAGTATTTT. It yields the protein CASSLGLRGDTQYF.